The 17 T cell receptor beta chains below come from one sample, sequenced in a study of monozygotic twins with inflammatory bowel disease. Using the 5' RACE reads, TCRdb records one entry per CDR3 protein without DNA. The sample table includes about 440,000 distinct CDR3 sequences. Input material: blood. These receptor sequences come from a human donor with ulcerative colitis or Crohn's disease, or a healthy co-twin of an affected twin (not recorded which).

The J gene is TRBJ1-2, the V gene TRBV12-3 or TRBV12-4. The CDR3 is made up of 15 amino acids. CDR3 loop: CASSPGPNFNYGYTF.

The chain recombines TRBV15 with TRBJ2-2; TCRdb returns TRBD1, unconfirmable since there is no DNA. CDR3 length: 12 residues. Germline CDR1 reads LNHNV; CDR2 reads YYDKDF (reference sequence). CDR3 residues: CATSSRGKELFF.

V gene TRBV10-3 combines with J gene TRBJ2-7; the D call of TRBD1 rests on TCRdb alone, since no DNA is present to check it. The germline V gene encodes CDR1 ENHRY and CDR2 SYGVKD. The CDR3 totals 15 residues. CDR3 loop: CAISARDRGSYEQYF.

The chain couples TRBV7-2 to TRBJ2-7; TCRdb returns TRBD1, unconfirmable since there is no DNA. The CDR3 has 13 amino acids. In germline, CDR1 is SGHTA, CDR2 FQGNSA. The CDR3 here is CASSFPEVGHKYF.

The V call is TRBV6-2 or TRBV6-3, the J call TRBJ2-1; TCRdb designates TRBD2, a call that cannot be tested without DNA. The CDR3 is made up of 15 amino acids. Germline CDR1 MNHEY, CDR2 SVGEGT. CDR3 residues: CASSTGLTGINEQFF.

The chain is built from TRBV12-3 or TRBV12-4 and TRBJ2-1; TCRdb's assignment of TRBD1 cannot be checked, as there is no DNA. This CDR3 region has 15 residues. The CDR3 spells CASRSDRTTYNEQFF.

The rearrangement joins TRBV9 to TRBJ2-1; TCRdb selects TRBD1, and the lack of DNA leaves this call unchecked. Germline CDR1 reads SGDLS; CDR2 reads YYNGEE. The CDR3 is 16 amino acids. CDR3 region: CASSGTRKSSYNEQFF.

The CDR3 protein is CASKPRSGEPYVQYF. V gene TRBV5-1 combines with J gene TRBJ2-7; with no DNA, the TCRdb D assignment of TRBD2 cannot be verified. Germline V gene sequence: CDR1 SGHRS, CDR2 YFSETQ. The length of the CDR3 is 15 residues.

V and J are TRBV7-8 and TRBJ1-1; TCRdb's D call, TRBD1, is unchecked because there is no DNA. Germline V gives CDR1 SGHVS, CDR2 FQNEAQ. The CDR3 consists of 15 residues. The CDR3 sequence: CASSTHRGQWTEAFF.

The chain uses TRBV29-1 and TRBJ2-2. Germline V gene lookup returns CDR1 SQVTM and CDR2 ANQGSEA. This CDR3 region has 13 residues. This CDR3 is CSVESVDTGELFF.

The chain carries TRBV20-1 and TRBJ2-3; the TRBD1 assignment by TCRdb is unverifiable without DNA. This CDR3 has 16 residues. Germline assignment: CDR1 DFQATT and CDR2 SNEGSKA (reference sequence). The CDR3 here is CSASTAGHSSTDTQYF.

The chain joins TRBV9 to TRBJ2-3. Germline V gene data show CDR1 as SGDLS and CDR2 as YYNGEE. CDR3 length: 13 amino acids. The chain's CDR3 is CASSVDSTDTQYF. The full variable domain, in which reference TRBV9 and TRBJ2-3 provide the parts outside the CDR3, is DSGVTQTPKHLITATGQRVTLRCSPRSGDLSVYWYQQSLDQGLQFLIQYYNGEERAKGNILERFSAQQFPDLHSELNLSSLELGDSALYFCASSVDSTDTQYFGPGTRLTVL.

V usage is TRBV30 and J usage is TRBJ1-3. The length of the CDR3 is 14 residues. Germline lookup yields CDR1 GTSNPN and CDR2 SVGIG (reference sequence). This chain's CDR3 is CAWNLLSSGNTIYF.

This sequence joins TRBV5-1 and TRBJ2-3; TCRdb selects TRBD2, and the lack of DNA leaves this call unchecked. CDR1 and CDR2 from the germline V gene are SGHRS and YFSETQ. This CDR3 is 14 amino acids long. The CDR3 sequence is CASSPTSGGFTQYF.

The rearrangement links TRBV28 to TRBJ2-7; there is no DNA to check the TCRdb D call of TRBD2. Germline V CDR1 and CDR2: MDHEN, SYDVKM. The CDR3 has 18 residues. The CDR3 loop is CASSGFGGLAGSTYEQYF.

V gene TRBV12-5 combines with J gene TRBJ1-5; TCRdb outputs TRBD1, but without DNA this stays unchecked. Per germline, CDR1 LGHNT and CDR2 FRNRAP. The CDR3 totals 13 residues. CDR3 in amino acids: CASAGTGDQPQHF.

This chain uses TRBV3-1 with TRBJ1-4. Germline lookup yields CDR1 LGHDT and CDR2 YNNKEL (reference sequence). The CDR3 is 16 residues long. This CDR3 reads CASSQWAGRLNEKLFF.